The sequence of this TCR beta chain was determined in a study of cytomegalovirus exposure and HLA in healthy donors. Study-wide results and limits: Previous analysis showed most TCR beta V segments were productive about 87% or about 30% of the time. TCR sequences were mostly rare, though some public TCRs occurred in many donors. Further analysis was carried out later, and it showed several of the most significant clusters appearing linked to common viral pathogens.

Of note for this clone: The antigen remains unidentified.

Amplification used 60 Vbeta primers and 13 Jbeta primers. Study processing details: Per a later analysis, the number of unique TCR beta chains was some 75 million, of which 9 million to 12 million were shared. The protocol was immunoSEQ multiplex PCR, while the TCRdb copy is restricted to in-frame clones and leaves out a portion. That table is the source of V, J and clone size, and D and trimming were worked out from the DNA. The sample holds fewer than 200,000 clones, roughly 80% seen once. Germline loops: CDR1 SGHNT, CDR2 YYREEE (reference sequence). The CDR3 is 15 amino acids. Trimming removed 0 bases from V and 3 bases from J; junction bases left unmatched: 5.

This chain connects TRBV5-4 to TRBJ2-7; 8 nucleotides align to TRBD1. The source material was PBMCs. The sequence was obtained from a male donor in good health and CMV-seronegative. CDR3 DNA: TGTGCCAGCAGCTTGGTTCCAGGGGGCCTCTACGAGCAGTACTTC. This encodes CASSLVPGGLYEQYF.